This T cell receptor (beta chain) was sequenced during a study of T cells after yellow fever vaccination. Findings and limits, study-wide: Researchers noted that a small share of clonotypes showed up in both CD4 and CD8 compartments.

With respect to this clonotype: The antigen is undetermined.

A 5'RACE template-switching step, the method used to make TCR cDNA, added a universal primer site and UMIs. In TCRdb, the 5' RACE reads were re-called with MiXCR into one record per CDR3 protein. The data hold hundreds of thousands of distinct CDR3 sequences, with around a tenth observed a single time. This CDR3 region has 16 residues. V was pared by 2 bases and J by 2 bases, with 10 bases between. The V gene's germline CDR1 is SGHAT and CDR2 FQNNGV. The sample in question was PBMCs, obtained on the day of the first yellow fever vaccination. This clonotype originated in a young man who received the YFV17D yellow fever vaccine. The V gene is TRBV11-2, the J gene TRBJ2-6; D is uncertain. The CDR3 DNA reads as TGTGCCAGCAGCTTACGGGCAGGAACTGGGGCCAACGTCCTGACTTTC. Translating it yields CASSLRAGTGANVLTF.